A single sample gave rise to the 28 T cell receptor beta chains below, sequenced in a study of blood T cells in healthy people across ages. Alongside a J-beta primer mix, a sample-barcoded 5' primer served in a second PCR lasting about 7 to 12 cycles. Via MiXCR, TCRdb re-called the 5' RACE reads, giving one row per CDR3 protein. Among about a million distinct CDR3 sequences, roughly 51% were seen once, and the ten largest hold over 20%. Sequencing used blood. These receptors came from a woman aged 60-70 years in good health.

The chain joins TRBV6-2 or TRBV6-3 to TRBJ2-5; D may match TRBD1 or TRBD2 (5 bases each). CDR1 is MNHEY, CDR2 SVGEGT, per germline. V was shortened by 11 bases and J by 1 base, with 26 bases between the two germline ends. The CDR3 length is 17 residues. The CDR3 protein is CAVEEDKTKSFQETQYF. The CDR3 nucleotides are TGTGCCGTTGAGGAGGACAAAACAAAGAGTTTCCAAGAGACCCAGTACTTC.

This chain links TRBV7-2 with TRBJ2-3; D possibly corresponds to TRBD2 (5 bases). The CDR3 runs 14 residues. The germline gives CDR1 SGHTA, CDR2 FQGNSA. The germline V and J ends were trimmed by 5 bases and 5 bases, with 14 bases remaining between them. CDR3 DNA sequence: TGTGCCAGCAGCACCGGGGAGCGGCGAGATACGCAGTATTTT. Its translation: CASSTGERRDTQYF. Filled out from reference TRBV7-2 and TRBJ2-3, the complete variable domain reads GAGVSQSPSNKVTEKGKDVELRCDPISGHTALYWYRQSLGQGLEFLIYFQGNSAPDKSGLPSDRFSAERTGGSVSTLTIQRTQQEDSAVYLCASSTGERRDTQYFGPGTRLTVL.

This chain links TRBV21-1 with TRBJ2-3; the table assigns TRBD1, which was not confirmed against the DNA. TRBV21-1 is a pseudogene segment. The CDR3 sequence is 16 residues long. This CDR3 reads CASSIDRGLHTDTQYF. In DNA form, the CDR3 reads TGTGCCAGCAGCATCGACAGGGGCTTGCACACAGATACGCAGTATTTT.

There are a few counts of this clonotype. V usage is TRBV20-1 and J usage is TRBJ2-1; perhaps TRBD1 as D (6 bases). Trimming took off 0 bases at V and 11 bases at J, with 11 bases between the two ends. This CDR3 comprises 12 residues. The V gene's germline CDR1 is DFQATT and CDR2 SNEGSKA (reference sequence). CDR3 in amino acids: CSARDNRDQQFF. As DNA, the CDR3 is TGCAGTGCTAGAGATAACAGGGATCAGCAGTTCTTC.

The chain recombines TRBV29-1 with TRBJ2-2; perhaps TRBD2 as D (7 bases). With 8 bases removed from V and 6 bases from J, the gap between germline ends came to 16 bases. CDR1 SQVTM and CDR2 ANQGSEA come from the germline V gene. This CDR3 contains 13 residues. CDR3 in amino acids: CSTQQGGAGELFF. CDR3 DNA sequence: TGCAGCACCCAACAGGGAGGGGCCGGGGAGCTGTTTTTT.

This clonotype was found many times. J is TRBJ2-7 and V is TRBV27, with D possibly being TRBD1 (5 bases). Trimming left V 6 bases short and J 6 bases short, with 9 bases between. The CDR3 runs 11 residues. The germline V gene encodes CDR1 MNHEY and CDR2 SMNVEV (reference sequence). In DNA, the CDR3 is TGTGCCAGCAGGCAGGGTTCCGAGCAGTACTTC. Translation: CASRQGSEQYF.

This sequence joins TRBV21-1 and TRBJ2-7. TRBV21-1 represents a pseudogene. The CDR3 contains 12 residues. The DNA for the CDR3 is TGTGCCAGCAGCAAAGCGGAAAACGAGCAGTACTTC. The encoded protein is CASSKAENEQYF.

The chain uses TRBV30 and TRBJ2-7; D is tentatively TRBD1 or TRBD2 (6 bases each). Germline V lookup: CDR1 GTSNPN, CDR2 SVGIG (reference sequence). The CDR3 runs to 13 residues. V was pared by 4 bases and J by 9 bases, with 19 bases between. The CDR3 is CAWTSRGHLGQYF. CDR3 sequence (DNA): TGTGCCTGGACCTCGCGGGGACATTTGGGGCAGTACTTC.

This chain links TRBV3-1 with TRBJ2-3; D gene uncertain. CDR3 length equals 19 residues. V was cut by 0 bases and J by 2 bases, with 21 bases left in between. CDR1 is LGHDT, CDR2 YNNKEL, per germline (reference sequence). CDR3 nucleotides: TGTGCCAGCAGCCAAGATCTACGTCTAGAATTTGGGCTCACAGATACGCAGTATTTT. Translated: CASSQDLRLEFGLTDTQYF.

This clonotype was detected only a few times. The genes are TRBV4-1 and TRBJ2-3; no firm D call. Germline V gene lookup returns CDR1 MGHRA and CDR2 YSYEKL. This CDR3 contains 16 residues. Between the trimmed V and J ends, which lost 0 bases and 1 base, there was a span of 11 bases. The CDR3 loop is CASSQELSEGTDTQYF. The CDR3 DNA reads TGCGCCAGCAGCCAAGAGCTGAGCGAAGGCACAGATACGCAGTATTTT.

This clonotype was seen more than once but under ten times. This chain links TRBV7-2 with TRBJ2-5; D gene ambiguous. The germline V gene has CDR1 SGHTA and CDR2 FQGNSA. The CDR3 contains 16 residues. V was shortened by 2 bases and J by 2 bases, with 15 bases between the two germline ends. CDR3 bases: TGTGCCAGCAGCTTACTTCGGCTGCGTAATCAAGAGACCCAGTACTTC. Its translation is CASSLLRLRNQETQYF.

This clonotype was seen more than once but under ten times. V and J are TRBV7-2 and TRBJ2-7; TRBD2 aligns across 10 bases. CDR1 SGHTA and CDR2 FQGNSA come from the germline V gene. The CDR3 is 15 residues long. The J segment lost 2 bases and the V segment lost 5 bases, leaving 6 bases of the junction unmatched. In DNA, the CDR3 is TGTGCCAGCAGCAAATTAGCGGGAGGACCCTACGAGCAGTACTTC. Amino acid sequence: CASSKLAGGPYEQYF.

This clonotype showed up just a few times. The chain employs TRBV6-5 and TRBJ2-3; TRBD2 matches 7 bases. The CDR3 contains 15 residues. Germline V gene sequence: CDR1 MNHEY, CDR2 SVGAGI. The V and J ends lost 2 bases and 5 bases, in that order; junction bases with no gene match: 7. The CDR3 loop reads CASSYASGGIDTQYF. The CDR3 region has the DNA TGTGCCAGCAGTTACGCTAGCGGCGGTATAGATACGCAGTATTTT.

The chain is built from TRBV6-5 and TRBJ2-7; the D gene is possibly TRBD1 (5 bases). The closer fit of TRBJ2-5 to the DNA end suggests the J call may be wrong. The CDR3 has 14 amino acids. Looked up from germline, CDR1 is MNHEY and CDR2 is SVGAGI. CDR3 DNA sequence: TGTGCCAGCAGTCTCCTCAGGGAACAAGAGACCCAGTACTTC. This gives the protein CASSLLREQETQYF.

The V and J genes are TRBV15 and TRBJ2-4; no reliable D call. Per germline, CDR1 LNHNV and CDR2 YYDKDF (reference sequence). Trimming shortened V by 0 bases and J by 9 bases, and 18 bases separated the two germline ends. The CDR3 extends over 16 amino acids. The CDR3 sequence is CATSRDRAVGWAIQYF. The CDR3 DNA reads TGTGCCACCAGCAGAGATCGGGCGGTAGGGTGGGCCATTCAGTACTTC.

The chain is built from TRBV6-2 or TRBV6-3 and TRBJ2-1, with D possibly matching TRBD2 (7 bases). Trimming pared 8 bases from V and 7 bases from J, leaving 24 bases between. The CDR3 extends over 16 amino acids. CDR1 and CDR2 (germline): MNHEY, SVGEGT. This CDR3 is CASGARGALTWNEQFF. CDR3 in DNA: TGTGCCAGCGGCGCTCGGGGGGCGCTTACTTGGAATGAGCAGTTCTTC.

The chain couples TRBV20-1 to TRBJ1-5; D is unclear. V was pared by 1 base and J by 0 bases, with 10 bases between. There are 15 residues in the CDR3. Germline CDR1 reads DFQATT; CDR2 reads SNEGSKA (reference sequence). The CDR3 nucleotides are TGCAGTGCTAGAGTCAGCGCCTATAGCAATCAGCCCCAGCATTTT. This translates into CSARVSAYSNQPQHF.

This clonotype was observed a handful of times. The chain links TRBV9 to TRBJ2-1; D unresolved. Deletions cut 1 base from V and 8 bases from J, with 10 bases between. This CDR3 comprises 13 residues. Germline V lookup: CDR1 SGDLS, CDR2 YYNGEE. The CDR3 DNA reads TGTGCCAGCAGCGTACGCCCGACCCATGAGCAGTTCTTC. This translates into CASSVRPTHEQFF.

This clonotype came up a few times. The DNA of the CDR3 is TGCAGCGTCGGACAGGTCCCAGAGACCCAGTACTTC. This translates into CSVGQVPETQYF. The chain recombines TRBV29-1 with TRBJ2-5; TRBD1 matches 7 bases. The V and J ends lost 6 bases and 4 bases, in that order; junction bases with no gene match: 5. This CDR3 comprises 12 residues. Germline V gene data show CDR1 as SQVTM and CDR2 as ANQGSEA.

This clonotype was seen more than once but under ten times. The V call is TRBV28, the J call TRBJ2-3; 11 bases agree with TRBD2. The junction had 5 bases not matched to a gene; V was cut back by 10 bases and J by 5 bases. This CDR3 has 13 residues. Germline assignment: CDR1 MDHEN and CDR2 SYDVKM. The CDR3 DNA is TGTGCCATTAGCGGGAGGGCCCTAGATACGCAGTATTTT. Its translation: CAISGRALDTQYF.

This clonotype has only a few counts. The chain carries TRBV11-1 and TRBJ2-7, with D possibly being TRBD2 (6 bases). The V gene's germline CDR1 is SGHAT and CDR2 FQDESV (reference sequence). There are 16 residues in the CDR3. The V end was cut by 2 bases, the J end by 3 bases, with 17 bases between. CDR3 in amino acids: CASSLSLALKGYEQYF. DNA for the CDR3: TGTGCCAGCAGCTTAAGTCTAGCGTTGAAAGGCTACGAGCAGTACTTC.

This clonotype was detected only a few times. The chain employs TRBV11-3 and TRBJ2-7; the D gene is possibly TRBD2 (6 bases). V lost 5 bases and J 5 bases, leaving 10 bases between the germline ends. The CDR3 extends over 12 amino acids. Germline V CDR1 and CDR2: SGHNT, YENEEA. Written as DNA, the CDR3 is TGTGCCAGCAGCGGGCGGGACCACGAGCAGTACTTC. As protein: CASSGRDHEQYF.

This clonotype was found a few times. V usage is TRBV29-1 and J usage is TRBJ1-2; unclear D gene. In germline, CDR1 is SQVTM, CDR2 ANQGSEA. The CDR3 extends over 16 amino acids. Trimming removed 5 bases at V and 4 bases at J, with 23 bases between. Here the CDR3 reads CSVSDGGKRRFYGYTF. The CDR3, as DNA: TGCAGCGTTTCGGACGGCGGAAAGCGCAGATTCTATGGCTACACCTTC.

In this sample, this clonotype turned up once. V is TRBV4-1 and J is TRBJ2-1, with 9 bases aligning to TRBD1. The CDR3 is 14 residues long. The germline CDR1 and CDR2 sequences are MGHRA and YSYEKL. V lost 6 bases and J lost 7; bases outside the gene matches: 7. CDR3 residues: CASRPGTGLNEQFF. The CDR3 nucleotides read TGCGCCAGCAGGCCTGGGACAGGGTTGAATGAGCAGTTCTTC.

This chain links TRBV20-1 with TRBJ1-2; TRBD1 agrees at 11 bases. This CDR3 has 13 amino acids. In germline, CDR1 is DFQATT, CDR2 SNEGSKA (reference sequence). With 7 bases clipped from V and 7 bases from J, the junction kept 8 bases outside the gene matches. As DNA, the CDR3 is TGCAGTGTTAGGACAGGGGGCTTGAGTGGCTACACCTTC. Translated: CSVRTGGLSGYTF.

The gene calls are TRBV15 and TRBJ2-1, with a possible D match to TRBD2 (6 bases). The germline V gene has CDR1 LNHNV and CDR2 YYDKDF (reference sequence). This CDR3 is 12 amino acids long. Deletions cut 7 bases from V and 12 bases from J, with 16 bases between. The CDR3 reads CATTMTGLRQFF. The CDR3 coding sequence is TGTGCCACCACCATGACTGGACTAAGGCAGTTCTTC.

This clonotype was picked up a small number of times. J is TRBJ2-7 and V is TRBV4-1; 7 bases map to TRBD1. Per germline, CDR1 MGHRA and CDR2 YSYEKL. V was clipped by 1 base and J by 3 bases; unmatched bases: 3. The CDR3 spans 14 residues. The CDR3 DNA is TGCGCCAGCAGCCAAGTGGGACAGAACTACGAGCAGTACTTC. Protein product: CASSQVGQNYEQYF.

There are a few counts of this clonotype. The J gene is TRBJ1-6, the V gene TRBV12-3 or TRBV12-4; TRBD1 matches at 9 bases. This CDR3 contains 14 residues. With V trimmed by 5 bases and J by 9 bases, 5 bases remained unmatched. DNA for the CDR3: TGTGCCAGCAGTCCGGGACAGGGCAGTTCACCCCTCCACTTT. Translation: CASSPGQGSSPLHF.